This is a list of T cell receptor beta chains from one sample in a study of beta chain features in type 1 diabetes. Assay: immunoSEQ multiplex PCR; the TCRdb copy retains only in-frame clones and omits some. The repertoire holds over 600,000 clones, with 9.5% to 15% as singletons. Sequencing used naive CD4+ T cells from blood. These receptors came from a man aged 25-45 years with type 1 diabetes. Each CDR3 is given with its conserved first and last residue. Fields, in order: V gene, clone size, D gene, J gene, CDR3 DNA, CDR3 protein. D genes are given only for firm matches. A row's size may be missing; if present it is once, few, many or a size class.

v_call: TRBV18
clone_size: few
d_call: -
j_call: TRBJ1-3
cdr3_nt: TGTGCCAGCTCACCGCAACAGTGGGACCACTCTGGAAACACCATATATTTT
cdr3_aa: CASSPQQWDHSGNTIYF

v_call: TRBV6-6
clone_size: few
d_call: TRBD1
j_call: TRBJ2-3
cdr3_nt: TGTGCCAGCGGAGACAGGGCAGGGAGCACAGATACGCAGTATTTT
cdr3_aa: CASGDRAGSTDTQYF

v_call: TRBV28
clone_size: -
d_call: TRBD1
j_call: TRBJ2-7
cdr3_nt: TGTGCCAGCAACCCCGGGACAGGGTGGTACGAGCAGTACTTC
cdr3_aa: CASNPGTGWYEQYF

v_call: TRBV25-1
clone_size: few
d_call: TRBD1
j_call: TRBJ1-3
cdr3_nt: TGTGCCAGCAGACCAAGACAGGGATGGTCTGGAAACACCATATATTTT
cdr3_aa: CASRPRQGWSGNTIYF

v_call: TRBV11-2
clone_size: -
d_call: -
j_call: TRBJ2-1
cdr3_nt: TGTGCCAGCAGCACTACAGGGAAGGCTGAGCAGTTCTTC
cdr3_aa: CASSTTGKAEQFF

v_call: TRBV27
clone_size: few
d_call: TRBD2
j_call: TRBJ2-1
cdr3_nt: TGTGCCAGCAGTTTATCCCCAACGGGGGGGCAGGGTGAGCAGTTCTTC
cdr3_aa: CASSLSPTGGQGEQFF

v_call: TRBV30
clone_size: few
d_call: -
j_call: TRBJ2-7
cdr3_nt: TGTGCCTGGAGTGGCCCATTGATGTCCTACGAGCAGTACTTC
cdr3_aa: CAWSGPLMSYEQYF

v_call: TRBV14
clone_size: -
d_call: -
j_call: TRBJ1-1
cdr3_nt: TGTGCCATCCTCGGCGGTAACCTGAACACTGAAGCTTTCTTT
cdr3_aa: CAILGGNLNTEAFF

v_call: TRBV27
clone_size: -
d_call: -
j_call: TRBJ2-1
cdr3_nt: TGTGCCAGCAGTTGGGGGATCGAGCAGTTCTTC
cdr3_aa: CASSWGIEQFF

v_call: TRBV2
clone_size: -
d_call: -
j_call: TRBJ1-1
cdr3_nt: TGTGCCAGCAGTGGTCCGCTGAACACTGAAGCTTTCTTT
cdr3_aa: CASSGPLNTEAFF

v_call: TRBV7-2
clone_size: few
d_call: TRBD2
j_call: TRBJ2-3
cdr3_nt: TGTGCCAGCAGCCGCGGGACTAGCGGGGGATTTCTTGCAGATACGCAGTATTTT
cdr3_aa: CASSRGTSGGFLADTQYF

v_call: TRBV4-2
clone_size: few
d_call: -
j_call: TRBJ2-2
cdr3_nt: TGTGCCAGCCGGGCGGAGGGGGCCGGGGAGCTGTTTTTT
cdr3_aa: CASRAEGAGELFF

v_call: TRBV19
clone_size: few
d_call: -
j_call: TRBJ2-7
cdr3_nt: TGTGCCAGTAGTATAGTACCCAGGGGCCACGAGCAGTACTTC
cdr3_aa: CASSIVPRGHEQYF

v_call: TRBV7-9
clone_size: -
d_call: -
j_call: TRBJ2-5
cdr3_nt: TGTGCCAGCAGCCTGGTCGTTGGCGGCCTGGAGGAGACCCAGTACTTC
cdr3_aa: CASSLVVGGLEETQYF

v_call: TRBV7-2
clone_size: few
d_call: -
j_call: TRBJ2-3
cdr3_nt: TGTGCCAGCACTAGACAGAACACAGATACGCAGTATTTT
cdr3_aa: CASTRQNTDTQYF

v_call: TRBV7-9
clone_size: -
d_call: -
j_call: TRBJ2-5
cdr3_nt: TGTGCCAGCACTGGGGAGACCCAGTACTTC
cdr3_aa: CASTGETQYF

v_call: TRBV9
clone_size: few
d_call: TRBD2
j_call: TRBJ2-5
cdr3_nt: TGTGCCAGCAGCCAAGGACTAGCGGGACAAGAGACCCAGTACTTC
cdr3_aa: CASSQGLAGQETQYF

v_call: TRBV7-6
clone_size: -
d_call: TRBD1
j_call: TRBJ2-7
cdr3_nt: TGTGCCAGCAGCTTAGCGGGGACAGGGAACGAGCAGTACTTC
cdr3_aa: CASSLAGTGNEQYF

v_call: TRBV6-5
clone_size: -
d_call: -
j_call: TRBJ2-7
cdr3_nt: TGTGCCAGCAGTTACTCATCCCAATTCTATGGCGAGCAGTACTTC
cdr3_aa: CASSYSSQFYGEQYF

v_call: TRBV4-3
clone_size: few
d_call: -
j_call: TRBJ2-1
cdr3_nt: TGCGCCAGCAGCCAAGATAACGGCTTTACAACTGAGCAGTTCTTC
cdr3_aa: CASSQDNGFTTEQFF

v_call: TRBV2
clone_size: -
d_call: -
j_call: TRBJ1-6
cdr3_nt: TGTGCCAGCAGTGATGGCAGGGGTAATTCACCCCTCCACTTT
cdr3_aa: CASSDGRGNSPLHF

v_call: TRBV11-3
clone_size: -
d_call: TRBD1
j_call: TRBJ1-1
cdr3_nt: TGTGCCAGCAGCCCAGGGGGACAGGGGCGGACTGAAGCTTTCTTT
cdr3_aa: CASSPGGQGRTEAFF

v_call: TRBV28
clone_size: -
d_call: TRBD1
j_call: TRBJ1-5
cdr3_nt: TGTGCCAGCAGTTTATTCGCCGGGACAGGGAATCAGCCCCAGCATTTT
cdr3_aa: CASSLFAGTGNQPQHF

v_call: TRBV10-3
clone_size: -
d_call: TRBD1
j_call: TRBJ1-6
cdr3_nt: TGTGCCATCAGTCAATCGCAGGGACAGGGGAATTCACCCCTCCACTTT
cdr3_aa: CAISQSQGQGNSPLHF

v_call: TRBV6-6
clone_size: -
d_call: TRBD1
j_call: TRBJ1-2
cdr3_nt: TGTGCCAGCAGTCCCGGTCGGACAGGCTATGGCTACACCTTC
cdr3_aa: CASSPGRTGYGYTF

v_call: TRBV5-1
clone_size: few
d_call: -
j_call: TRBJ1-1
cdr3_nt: TGCGCCAGCAGTAGTGAGGGTGGTGCGACGGATGGAGAAGCTTTCTTT
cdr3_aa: CASSSEGGATDGEAFF

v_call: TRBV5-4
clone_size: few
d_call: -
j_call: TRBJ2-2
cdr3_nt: TGTGCCAGCAGCTTGACGAACACCGGGGAGCTGTTTTTT
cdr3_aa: CASSLTNTGELFF

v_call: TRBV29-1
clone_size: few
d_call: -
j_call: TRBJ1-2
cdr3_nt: TGCAGCGTTGAGGCGGTTAACTATGGCTACACCTTC
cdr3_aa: CSVEAVNYGYTF

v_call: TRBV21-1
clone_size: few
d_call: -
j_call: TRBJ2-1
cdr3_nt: TGTGCCAGCAGCAAATGCGGCGGGCTAAACAATGAGCAGTTCTTC
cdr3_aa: CASSKCGGLNNEQFF

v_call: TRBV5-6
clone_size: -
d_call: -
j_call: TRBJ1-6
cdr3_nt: TGTGCCAGCAGTGAGACGGGTTATTCACCCCTCCACTTT
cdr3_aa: CASSETGYSPLHF